The 18 T cell receptor beta chains below come from one sample, sequenced in a study of cytomegalovirus exposure and HLA in healthy donors. The PCR used 60 Vbeta and 13 Jbeta primers. This table comes from immunoSEQ multiplex PCR, and its TCRdb copy is limited to in-frame clones, with some not included. The data contain some 110,000 clones, over 12% of them singletons. The sequencing input was PBMCs. The origin of the receptors is a female donor in good health and CMV-seronegative.

The chain is built from TRBV9 and TRBJ1-5; D is unresolved. Trimming shortened V by 4 bases and J by 4 bases, and 15 bases separated the two germline ends. Germline CDR1 reads SGDLS; CDR2 reads YYNGEE. CDR3 size: 15 residues. This CDR3 reads CASSSGGQHNQPQHF. The DNA of the CDR3 is TGTGCCAGCAGCTCAGGTGGGCAGCATAATCAGCCCCAGCATTTT.

This clone has only a few counts. The rearrangement joins TRBV28 to TRBJ2-7; D uncertain. Trimming took 2 bases from V and 3 from J, leaving 5 bases between them. Germline values: CDR1 MDHEN, CDR2 SYDVKM. The CDR3 is 12 residues long. Written as DNA, the CDR3 is TGTGCCAGCAGTTTAGCGCACTACGAGCAGTACTTC. Its translation: CASSLAHYEQYF.

This clone was counted a few times. The rearrangement joins TRBV2 to TRBJ2-2; 7 bases are shared with TRBD1. V shed 1 base, J shed 4 bases, and the junction held 9 bases outside the gene matches. The CDR3 loop spans 17 amino acids. Germline V gives CDR1 SNHLY, CDR2 FYNNEI. The CDR3 bases are TGTGCCAGCAGTGAAGACCCGACAGGGTCCGGCACCGGGGAGCTGTTTTTT. Translation gives CASSEDPTGSGTGELFF.

This chain links TRBV4-1 with TRBJ2-3, with 12 bases that match TRBD2. Germline values: CDR1 MGHRA, CDR2 YSYEKL. The CDR3 consists of 17 residues. The V segment lost 2 bases and the J segment 0 bases; nucleotides outside the gene matches: 3. CDR3 nucleotide sequence: TGCGCCAGCAGCCAAACCGGGACTAGCGGGAGCACAGATACGCAGTATTTT. It translates to CASSQTGTSGSTDTQYF.

This clone has only a few counts. The chain carries TRBV29-1 and TRBJ1-1; D is ambiguous. Between the trimmed V and J ends, which lost 7 bases and 2 bases, there was a span of 8 bases. The CDR3 runs 11 residues. CDR1 and CDR2 (germline): SQVTM, ANQGSEA. DNA of the CDR3: TGCAGCGGGCAGTATAACACTGAAGCTTTCTTT. Protein product: CSGQYNTEAFF.

This clone was counted between two and nine times. V is TRBV11-2 and J is TRBJ1-2; 7 nucleotides match TRBD1. CDR1 and CDR2 (germline): SGHAT, FQNNGV. Germline trimming cut 5 bases from V and 8 bases from J; bases unmatched to any gene: 11. The CDR3 length is 14 residues. CDR3 DNA sequence: TGTGCCAGCAGCCCAACAGGGCAGGGGGGAGGCTACACCTTC. This sequence encodes CASSPTGQGGGYTF.

This clone was counted between two and nine times. V and J are TRBV10-3 and TRBJ2-2, with a weak D call TRBD2 (5 bases). Looked up from germline, CDR1 is ENHRY and CDR2 is SYGVKD. V was shortened by 2 bases and J by 14 bases, with 12 bases between the two germline ends. There are 12 residues in the CDR3. CDR3 DNA sequence: TGTGCCATCAGTGAGCCCGGCCGGGGACTGTTTTTT. This encodes CAISEPGRGLFF.

The J gene is TRBJ2-1, the V gene TRBV5-4, with 13 nucleotides matching TRBD2. V was clipped by 4 bases and J by 2 bases; unmatched bases: 3. CDR1 is SGHNT and CDR2 is YYREEE in the germline V gene (reference sequence). The CDR3 loop spans 16 amino acids. Written as DNA, the CDR3 is TGTGCCAGCAGCACTACTAGCGGGAGGGCCTACAATGAGCAGTTCTTC. Its translation: CASSTTSGRAYNEQFF.

CDR3 region: CATSRRTSFYEQFF. CDR3 nucleotide sequence: TGTGCCACCAGCAGACGGACTAGTTTCTATGAGCAGTTCTTC. The rearrangement uses TRBV15 and TRBJ2-1; 7 bases agree with TRBD2. From germline, CDR1 is LNHNV and CDR2 YYDKDF (reference sequence). This CDR3 spans 14 amino acids. The J segment lost 8 bases and the V segment lost 2 bases, leaving 6 bases of the junction unmatched.

This clone occurred a few times. The chain recombines TRBV29-1 with TRBJ1-1; D not resolved. Germline V lookup: CDR1 SQVTM, CDR2 ANQGSEA. V was cut by 4 bases and J by 5 bases, with 11 bases left in between. This CDR3 is 12 amino acids long. The CDR3 bases are TGCAGCGTTGGACGGGATGGGACTGAAGCTTTCTTT. It codes for CSVGRDGTEAFF.

The chain uses TRBV6-5 and TRBJ1-1; a weak D match, TRBD1 (5 bases). This CDR3 is built from 16 residues. The germline CDR1 and CDR2 sequences are MNHEY and SVGAGI. V lost 0 bases and J lost 5, with 16 bases in between. CDR3 residues: CASSYSWRAGKTEAFF. In DNA, the CDR3 is TGTGCCAGCAGTTACTCGTGGAGGGCAGGGAAAACTGAAGCTTTCTTT.

This chain connects TRBV7-3 to TRBJ2-1, with 8 bases fitting TRBD2. The V gene's germline CDR1 is SGHTA and CDR2 FQGTGA. CDR3 length: 14 amino acids. The V gene end was trimmed by 1 base and the J gene end by 10 bases; junction bases not matched to a gene: 6. The CDR3 DNA sequence: TGTGCCAGCAGCTTAAGGGGACTAGGGCAAGAGCAGTTCTTC. It encodes CASSLRGLGQEQFF.

CDR3 in amino acids: CAWMSTGGTEAFF. Here the CDR3 DNA reads TGTGCCTGGATGTCGACAGGGGGCACTGAAGCTTTCTTT. The chain employs TRBV30 and TRBJ1-1, with 9 nucleotides matching TRBD1. This CDR3 spans 13 amino acids. With 4 bases clipped from V and 4 bases from J, the junction kept 4 bases outside the gene matches. The V gene's germline CDR1 is GTSNPN and CDR2 SVGIG (reference sequence).

This clone came up a few times. This chain connects TRBV5-6 to TRBJ1-2, with D perhaps TRBD1 (6 bases). V was cut by 4 bases and J by 4 bases, with 17 bases left in between. This CDR3 has 15 residues. Per germline, CDR1 SGHDT and CDR2 YYEEEE. CDR3 amino acids: CASSLQLQGGYGYTF. CDR3 sequence (DNA): TGTGCCAGCAGCCTTCAATTACAGGGCGGCTATGGCTACACCTTC.

This clone was counted a few times. The rearrangement joins TRBV2 to TRBJ1-2, with 8 positions matching TRBD1. This CDR3 region has 14 residues. With 6 bases clipped from V and 4 bases from J, the junction kept 7 bases outside the gene matches. The germline V gene encodes CDR1 SNHLY and CDR2 FYNNEI. The CDR3 region is CASRLSGTGYGYTF. Here the CDR3 DNA reads TGTGCCAGCAGGCTATCCGGGACAGGCTATGGCTACACCTTC.

This clone appeared a few times. This chain connects TRBV7-9 to TRBJ2-1; 9 bases are a match to TRBD2. The V gene's germline CDR1 is SEHNR and CDR2 FQNEAQ (reference sequence). With V trimmed by 5 bases and J by 5 bases, 10 bases remained unmatched. The CDR3 consists of 16 residues. The CDR3 nucleotides read TGTGCCAGCAGCCTTCGACTAGCGGCCATTAACAATGAGCAGTTCTTC. Protein product: CASSLRLAAINNEQFF. The full variable domain, its missing parts supplied by reference TRBV7-9 and TRBJ2-1, is DTGVSQNPRHKITKRGQNVTFRCDPISEHNRLYWYRQTLGQGPEFLTYFQNEAQLEKSRLLSDRFSAERPKGSFSTLEIQRTEQGDSAMYLCASSLRLAAINNEQFFGPGTRLTVL.

The rearrangement uses TRBV2 and TRBJ2-1, with 8 positions matching TRBD2. V dropped 5 bases and J dropped 9; count of bases not matched to a gene: 6. The CDR3 loop spans 13 amino acids. Germline loops: CDR1 SNHLY, CDR2 FYNNEI. The CDR3 DNA follows: TGTGCCAGCAGTCAGGAGCGGGGGATTGAGCAGTTCTTC. It is translated as CASSQERGIEQFF. Full variable domain (rest looked up from reference TRBV2 and TRBJ2-1): EPEVTQTPSHQVTQMGQEVILRCVPISNHLYFYWYRQILGQKVEFLVSFYNNEISEKSEIFDDQFSVERPDGSNFTLKIRSTKLEDSAMYFCASSQERGIEQFFGPGTRLTVL.

The chain links TRBV5-1 to TRBJ1-1, with 8 nucleotides matching TRBD1. Germline CDR1 SGHRS, CDR2 YFSETQ. The CDR3 consists of 16 residues. Germline trimming cut 10 bases from V and 4 bases from J; bases unmatched to any gene: 18. CDR3 nucleotide sequence: TGCGCCGAGGGATCAGGGGGCGCCCAATGGTTCACTGAAGCTTTCTTT. This sequence encodes CAEGSGGAQWFTEAFF. Full variable domain (missing parts from reference TRBV5-1 and TRBJ1-1): KAGVTQTPRYLIKTRGQQVTLSCSPISGHRSVSWYQQTPGQGLQFLFEYFSETQRNKGNFPGRFSGRQFSNSRSEMNVSTLELGDSALYLCAEGSGGAQWFTEAFFGQGTRLTVV.